The 31 T cell receptor beta chains listed next were all sequenced from one sample in a study of T cells in Graves' hyperthyroidism and ophthalmopathy. Amplified regions were TCR beta CDR3 sequences from RNA transcripts. Carried out on the TCR CDR3, a first-round RT-PCR used the HTBI primer set. From the multiplex PCR reads, TCRdb called clonotypes with MiXCR, one entry per CDR3 protein. This sample has a few hundred thousand distinct CDR3 sequences, with more than 15% found just once. The source material was blood. Receptor source: a woman aged 25 to 39 with Graves' hyperthyroidism.

This clonotype was picked up a small number of times. The chain uses TRBV7-3 and TRBJ2-2, with a possible D match to TRBD2 (6 bases). Trimming took off 1 base at V and 3 bases at J, with 12 bases between the two ends. Germline assignment: CDR1 SGHTA and CDR2 FQGTGA. CDR3 size: 16 residues. The CDR3 DNA reads as TGTGCCAGCAGCTTAAACCTCGGGGGAGACACCGGGGAGCTGTTTTTT. Protein sequence: CASSLNLGGDTGELFF.

This clonotype has a count of ten or more. V gene TRBV5-1 combines with J gene TRBJ2-7; TRBD1 aligns across 12 bases. V was pared by 5 bases and J by 5 bases, with 8 bases of the junction left unmatched. This CDR3 has 15 amino acids. From germline, CDR1 is SGHRS and CDR2 YFSETQ. The CDR3 nucleotides read TGCGCCAGCAGGATATTCGGGACAGGGGGCGACGAGCAGTACTTC. This gives the protein CASRIFGTGGDEQYF.

This clonotype came up many times. J is TRBJ2-2 and V is TRBV6-5; D is perhaps TRBD1 (5 bases). V lost 2 bases and J lost 5, with 12 bases in between. CDR3 length: 15 residues. The germline V gene has CDR1 MNHEY and CDR2 SVGAGI. This CDR3 reads CASSYRQGGTGELFF. Written as DNA, the CDR3 is TGTGCCAGCAGTTACCGGCAGGGTGGAACCGGGGAGCTGTTTTTT.

This chain connects TRBV19 to TRBJ2-5, with 11 bases aligning to TRBD2. The CDR3 is 18 residues long. V was pared by 3 bases and J by 0 bases, with 9 bases of the junction left unmatched. CDR1 LNHDA and CDR2 SQIVND come from the germline V gene (reference sequence). CDR3 in amino acids: CASSILGTSGTNQETQYF. The CDR3 bases are TGTGCCAGTAGTATCCTCGGGACTAGCGGAACTAACCAAGAGACCCAGTACTTC.

This clonotype was seen more than once but under ten times. This chain links TRBV27 with TRBJ2-4; perhaps D is TRBD1 or TRBD2 (6 bases each). Germline V gene data show CDR1 as MNHEY and CDR2 as SMNVEV (reference sequence). V was trimmed by 5 bases and J by 1 base, leaving 24 bases between them. The CDR3 is 19 residues long. The CDR3 region is CASSTLPGGLGIAKNIQYF. CDR3 nucleotides: TGTGCCAGCAGTACCCTCCCCGGGGGCCTGGGCATCGCCAAAAACATTCAGTACTTC.

This clonotype was detected once. The V and J genes are TRBV28 and TRBJ2-6; D perhaps matches TRBD2 (7 bases). Trimming took off 10 bases at V and 2 bases at J, with 21 bases between the two ends. Per the germline V gene, CDR1 is MDHEN and CDR2 is SYDVKM. CDR3 length: 17 residues. The CDR3 coding sequence is TGTGCCATCAGAACCGGGACGGGGGGCCCTGGGGCCAACGTCCTGACTTTC. Amino acids: CAIRTGTGGPGANVLTF. Full variable domain (rest looked up from reference TRBV28 and TRBJ2-6): DVKVTQSSRYLVKRTGEKVFLECVQDMDHENMFWYRQDPGLGLRLIYFSYDVKMKEKGDIPEGYSVSREKKERFSLILESASTNQTSMYLCAIRTGTGGPGANVLTFGAGSRLTVL.

V is TRBV7-2 and J is TRBJ2-5; 10 bases map to TRBD2. V was pared by 6 bases and J by 4 bases, with 8 bases of the junction left unmatched. The CDR3 runs 15 residues. The V gene's germline CDR1 is SGHTA and CDR2 FQGNSA. Here the CDR3 DNA reads TGTGCCAGCAGATACAGCGGGGGGGAACTAGAGACCCAGTACTTC. Its protein is CASRYSGGELETQYF.

The rearrangement links TRBV7-8 to TRBJ2-3; the match to TRBD2 covers 9 bases. After removal of 6 bases from V and 3 bases from J, the junction contained 7 bases not matched to a gene. Germline V lookup: CDR1 SGHVS, CDR2 FQNEAQ. The CDR3 has 15 amino acids. The chain's CDR3 is CASSYKREATDTQYF. The CDR3 nucleotides read TGTGCCAGCAGTTACAAGCGGGAGGCTACAGATACGCAGTATTTT.

The sample holds many counts of this clonotype. The J gene is TRBJ2-2, the V gene TRBV12-5, with TRBD2 matching over 10 bases. CDR3 length equals 20 residues. V shed 1 base and J 6 bases; nucleotides not matched to a gene: 17. Per the germline V gene, CDR1 is LGHNT and CDR2 is FRNRAP. CDR3 in amino acids: CASGLADFGKAGGGPGELFF. The CDR3 nucleotides are TGTGCTAGTGGTTTGGCCGATTTCGGGAAAGCGGGAGGGGGTCCCGGGGAGCTGTTTTTT.

This chain's CDR3 is CASSQDGWGGVDEQFF. Written as DNA, the CDR3 is TGTGCCAGCAGCCAAGACGGTTGGGGAGGGGTTGATGAGCAGTTCTTC. The V and J genes are TRBV14 and TRBJ2-1; 7 bases are shared with TRBD2. The V segment lost 0 bases and the J segment 8 bases; nucleotides outside the gene matches: 10. The V gene's germline CDR1 is SGHDN and CDR2 FVKESK. The CDR3 is 16 amino acids.

The genes are TRBV28 and TRBJ1-2, with no clear D. V gave up 5 bases and J gave up 4 bases, with 14 bases separating them. The CDR3 length is 14 residues. Germline V lookup: CDR1 MDHEN, CDR2 SYDVKM. The CDR3 is CASSPPGRFYGYTF. DNA of the CDR3: TGTGCCAGCAGTCCCCCCGGCAGGTTCTATGGCTACACCTTC.

This clonotype has a count of ten or more. J is TRBJ2-7 and V is TRBV20-1, with a tentative D call TRBD2 (5 bases). V shed 2 bases and J shed 6 bases, with 8 bases lying between them. The germline CDR1 and CDR2 sequences are DFQATT and SNEGSKA (reference sequence). The CDR3 covers 11 residues. The CDR3 bases are TGCAGTGCTAGAATGGGAGTCGAGCAGTACTTC. Residues: CSARMGVEQYF.

There are many counts of this clonotype. The chain joins TRBV28 to TRBJ1-3, with a possible D match to TRBD1 (5 bases). Trimming shortened V by 7 bases and J by 4 bases, and 11 bases separated the two germline ends. CDR1 is MDHEN, CDR2 SYDVKM, per germline. This CDR3 has 13 amino acids. CDR3 sequence: CASNWGFGNTIYF. In DNA form, the CDR3 reads TGTGCCAGCAATTGGGGCTTCGGAAACACCATATATTTT.

This clonotype was counted at least ten times. This chain joins TRBV7-2 and TRBJ2-1; D tentatively fits TRBD1 or TRBD2 (5 bases each). V was pared by 3 bases and J by 6 bases, with 12 bases between. The length of the CDR3 is 14 residues. Germline CDR1 reads SGHTA; CDR2 reads FQGNSA. In nucleotides, the CDR3 is TGTGCCAGCAGCTTCGGAGGCCAGGGCAATGAGCAGTTCTTC. This encodes CASSFGGQGNEQFF.

There are many counts of this clonotype. The chain has TRBV11-1 and TRBJ2-5, with D perhaps TRBD2 (5 bases). Deletions cut 1 base from V and 13 bases from J, with 13 bases between. CDR1 and CDR2 (germline): SGHAT, FQDESV (reference sequence). This CDR3 contains 12 residues. CDR3: CASSLVEGNRYF. The CDR3 region has the DNA TGTGCCAGCAGCTTAGTCGAGGGAAATCGGTACTTC.

The gene calls are TRBV4-2 and TRBJ2-4; TRBD1 or TRBD2 may be the D gene (5 bases each). This CDR3 spans 15 amino acids. CDR1 is LGHNA and CDR2 is YNFKEQ in the germline V gene. V was pared by 0 bases and J by 8 bases, with 14 bases between. The CDR3 DNA is TGTGCCAGCAGCCAAGATGAGGGGAACGTAGACATTCAGTACTTC. Its translation: CASSQDEGNVDIQYF.

The rearrangement uses TRBV4-1 and TRBJ2-7, with TRBD2 matching over 15 bases. V was pared by 4 bases and J by 7 bases, with 11 bases of the junction left unmatched. The CDR3 loop spans 17 amino acids. The V gene's germline CDR1 is MGHRA and CDR2 YSYEKL. CDR3 bases: TGCGCCAGCAGCCCGGGACTAGCGGGAGGCTATTCTAGGGAGCAGTACTTC. As protein: CASSPGLAGGYSREQYF.

Many counts were recorded for this clonotype. DNA for the CDR3: TGTGCCAGCAGTTACTCGAGGGACAGGGCCTTCTACGAGCAGTACTTC. This gives the protein CASSYSRDRAFYEQYF. The V and J genes are TRBV6-2 or TRBV6-3 and TRBJ2-7, with 9 nucleotides matching TRBD1. Germline CDR1 reads MNHEY; CDR2 reads SVGEGT. V was clipped by 0 bases and J by 3 bases; unmatched bases: 6. CDR3 length equals 16 residues.

This clonotype was observed a few times. V gene TRBV30 combines with J gene TRBJ2-7; 9 bases map to TRBD2. Germline V gene sequence: CDR1 GTSNPN, CDR2 SVGIG (reference sequence). The CDR3 totals 16 residues. With 0 bases clipped from V and 7 bases from J, the junction kept 13 bases outside the gene matches. This chain's CDR3 is CAWSVRTSASGGEQYF. The CDR3 DNA is TGTGCCTGGAGTGTACGGACTAGCGCCTCTGGGGGAGAGCAGTACTTC.

This clonotype came up a few times. CDR3 nucleotide sequence: TGCGCCAGCAGCCAAGAACCAGGGAACAGCTACGAGCAGTACTTC. Protein product: CASSQEPGNSYEQYF. The chain links TRBV4-1 to TRBJ2-7; weak D call: TRBD1 (5 bases). The CDR3 is 15 amino acids. Per germline, CDR1 MGHRA and CDR2 YSYEKL. The ends were cut back, 0 bases at V and 3 bases at J, with 12 bases in the middle.

This clonotype was seen ten or more times. The chain is built from TRBV6-1 and TRBJ1-5; D is uncertain. CDR1 and CDR2 from the germline V gene are MNHNS and SASEGT. V lost 7 bases and J lost 3, with 16 bases in between. The CDR3 spans 15 residues. The CDR3 DNA reads TGTGCCAGCACTCCCCGGACGGCTAACAATCAGCCCCAGCATTTT. This encodes CASTPRTANNQPQHF.

This clonotype was seen ten or more times. This rearrangement joins TRBV13 to TRBJ2-1; D is perhaps TRBD2 (5 bases). CDR3 size: 15 residues. Between the trimmed V and J ends, which lost 7 bases and 0 bases, there was a span of 13 bases. Germline V gene sequence: CDR1 PRHDT, CDR2 FYEKMQ (reference sequence). The CDR3 loop reads CASNRGDSSYNEQFF. The CDR3 DNA is TGTGCCAGCAACCGGGGAGATAGCTCCTACAATGAGCAGTTCTTC.

This clonotype was counted ten times or more. This chain links TRBV6-5 with TRBJ2-1, with D perhaps matching TRBD2 (5 bases). The germline V and J ends were trimmed by 4 bases and 6 bases, with 13 bases remaining between them. The length of the CDR3 is 14 residues. Germline V gene sequence: CDR1 MNHEY, CDR2 SVGAGI. The CDR3 DNA is TGTGCCAGCAGTTTACGGACGGGATTCAATGAGCAGTTCTTC. Protein product: CASSLRTGFNEQFF.

The chain combines TRBV19 with TRBJ1-5, with 7 bases lining up with TRBD1. CDR1 is LNHDA and CDR2 is SQIVND in the germline V gene (reference sequence). Germline trimming cut 6 bases from V and 4 bases from J; bases unmatched to any gene: 6. This CDR3 comprises 14 residues. The CDR3 region has the DNA TGTGCCAGTAGCGACAGGGCCATGAATCAGCCCCAGCATTTT. The encoded protein is CASSDRAMNQPQHF.

In its sample, this clonotype was seen many times. The chain combines TRBV5-1 with TRBJ2-7; 16 nucleotides line up with TRBD2. Germline V gives CDR1 SGHRS, CDR2 YFSETQ. The J segment lost 0 bases and the V segment lost 3 bases, leaving 6 bases of the junction unmatched. This CDR3 is built from 18 residues. CDR3 coding DNA: TGCGCCAGCAGCTCCTCCGGGACTAGCGGGAGGGCCTCCTACGAGCAGTACTTC. Protein sequence: CASSSSGTSGRASYEQYF.

The V call is TRBV6-1, the J call TRBJ2-2, with D possibly being TRBD1 (6 bases). This CDR3 has 16 amino acids. The V end was cut by 8 bases, the J end by 4 bases, with 20 bases between. In germline, CDR1 is MNHNS, CDR2 SASEGT. The DNA for the CDR3 is TGTGCCAGCTGCAAGACACGACAGGTTAGCACCGGGGAGCTGTTTTTT. Translated: CASCKTRQVSTGELFF.

This clonotype was counted ten times or more. The V call is TRBV27, the J call TRBJ1-1; TRBD1 matches at 11 bases. V shed 5 bases, J shed 10 bases, and the junction held 9 bases outside the gene matches. This CDR3 comprises 14 residues. Germline CDR1 MNHEY, CDR2 SMNVEV (reference sequence). The CDR3, as DNA: TGTGCCAGCAGTACCCGACGCGGGACAGGGGGAGCTTTCTTT. Protein: CASSTRRGTGGAFF.

This clonotype came up many times. V usage is TRBV30 and J usage is TRBJ1-6; D uncertain. The V gene's germline CDR1 is GTSNPN and CDR2 SVGIG (reference sequence). The CDR3 is made up of 12 amino acids. Trimming left V 7 bases short and J 7 bases short, with 11 bases between. The CDR3 sequence: CASWRRNSPLHF. CDR3 sequence (DNA): TGTGCCTCCTGGCGGCGGAATTCACCCCTCCACTTT.

This clonotype was observed a few times. This chain uses TRBV15 with TRBJ2-7; 9 positions match TRBD1. After removal of 0 bases from V and 3 bases from J, the junction contained 3 bases not matched to a gene. This CDR3 spans 15 amino acids. The germline gives CDR1 LNHNV, CDR2 YYDKDF (reference sequence). The CDR3 here is CATSRDSTGGYEQYF. The CDR3 DNA is TGTGCCACCAGCAGAGATTCGACAGGGGGCTACGAGCAGTACTTC.

Only a few counts were recorded for this clonotype. The chain is built from TRBV7-3 and TRBJ1-4; 9 bases are a match to TRBD1. The junction had 1 base not matched to a gene; V was cut back by 5 bases and J by 3 bases. The CDR3 covers 14 residues. The germline CDR1 and CDR2 sequences are SGHTA and FQGTGA. This CDR3 reads CASSRTGANEKLFF. The CDR3 DNA reads as TGTGCCAGCAGCAGGACAGGGGCTAATGAAAAACTGTTTTTT.

In its sample, this clonotype was seen many times. The chain links TRBV28 to TRBJ2-7, with 8 nucleotides matching TRBD2. Germline V gene sequence: CDR1 MDHEN, CDR2 SYDVKM. With 6 bases clipped from V and 6 bases from J, the junction kept 7 bases outside the gene matches. The CDR3 runs 13 residues. The CDR3, as DNA: TGTGCCAGCAGCCGTCCGGGGGGGGCCGAGCAGTACTTC. It translates to CASSRPGGAEQYF. Using reference TRBV28 and TRBJ2-7 for the parts outside the CDR3, the full variable domain is DVKVTQSSRYLVKRTGEKVFLECVQDMDHENMFWYRQDPGLGLRLIYFSYDVKMKEKGDIPEGYSVSREKKERFSLILESASTNQTSMYLCASSRPGGAEQYFGPGTRLTVT.